Below are 22 T cell receptor beta chains sequenced from a single sample in a study of shared clonotypes between healthy human individuals (TCRdb year 2020). CD8 naive samples were obtained by positive selection for CCR7 among CD45RO-negative cells, yielding a CD45RA+CCR7+ population from which TemRA cells were excluded. Library creation used the immunoSEQ multiplex PCR assay. What TCRdb holds here is the immuneACCESS table cut down to in-frame rearrangements. Part of the clones is not present; checked against another copy, under half of the missing clones reflect an unresolved V gene, and the others are unexplained. The sample has over 800,000 clones on record, over 90% of them singletons. The top ten constitute less than 25% of the sample. Sample: naive CD8+ T cells sorted from blood. In the paper's terms, the cell subset or site label means: CD45RA+CCR7+. The receptors here all came from a man younger than 45 in good health.

V gene TRBV28 combines with J gene TRBJ2-1; D uncertain. Germline CDR1 MDHEN, CDR2 SYDVKM. V was clipped by 5 bases and J by 7 bases, with 9 bases between them. The CDR3 extends over 12 amino acids. The CDR3 is CASSTSRNEQFF. The CDR3 nucleotides are TGTGCCAGCAGTACCTCTCGGAATGAGCAGTTCTTC.

The genes are TRBV4-1 and TRBJ1-3; D uncertain. The CDR3 is 14 residues long. Trimming pared 2 bases from V and 3 bases from J, leaving 8 bases between. CDR1 is MGHRA and CDR2 is YSYEKL in the germline V gene. In DNA, the CDR3 is TGCGCCAGCAGCCAAATTGATCGTGGAAACACCATATATTTT. Encoded protein: CASSQIDRGNTIYF.

With regard to this clone: Within the sample, other DNA sequences also encode this same CDR3. This rearrangement joins TRBV27 to TRBJ2-1; tentatively, D is TRBD2 (5 bases). Per germline, CDR1 MNHEY and CDR2 SMNVEV (reference sequence). CDR3 size: 15 residues. Between the trimmed V and J ends, which lost 3 bases and 1 base, there was a span of 10 bases. CDR3 region: CASSLDSSSYNEQFF. The CDR3 DNA reads TGTGCCAGCAGTTTGGACTCGTCATCCTACAATGAGCAGTTCTTC.

V gene TRBV15 combines with J gene TRBJ2-7; 9 bases fit TRBD2. CDR3 size: 15 residues. CDR1 and CDR2 from the germline V gene are LNHNV and YYDKDF (reference sequence). V shed 1 base, J shed 0 bases, and the junction held 1 base outside the gene matches. As DNA, the CDR3 is TGTGCCACCAGCAGAGTTAGCGGGAGCTCCTACGAGCAGTACTTC. It translates to CATSRVSGSSYEQYF.

The chain links TRBV5-4 to TRBJ1-1; D remains unclear. Germline V gene lookup returns CDR1 SGHNT and CDR2 YYREEE (reference sequence). The CDR3 is 14 residues long. Trimming left V 0 bases short and J 1 base short, with 7 bases between. CDR3 sequence (DNA): TGTGCCAGCAGCTTGGCGGCCCGGAACACTGAAGCTTTCTTT. This encodes CASSLAARNTEAFF.

The V and J genes are TRBV27 and TRBJ2-7; the D gene is possibly TRBD2 (5 bases). The germline V and J ends were trimmed by 4 bases and 3 bases, with 16 bases remaining between them. The CDR3 covers 15 residues. The germline V gene encodes CDR1 MNHEY and CDR2 SMNVEV (reference sequence). The CDR3 sequence: CASSSGSGTYYEQYF. CDR3 DNA: TGTGCCAGCAGTTCTGGCAGCGGAACCTACTACGAGCAGTACTTC.

This chain links TRBV5-1 with TRBJ2-2, with 12 bases aligning to TRBD2. V trimming: 4 bases; J trimming: 4 bases; junction bases outside the gene matches: 8. The CDR3 consists of 17 residues. The V gene's germline CDR1 is SGHRS and CDR2 YFSETQ. Here the CDR3 reads CASSPRLAGDRTGELFF. DNA of the CDR3: TGCGCCAGCAGCCCGAGACTAGCGGGAGATCGCACCGGGGAGCTGTTTTTT.

Note on this clone: Other DNA sequences in the sample encode the same CDR3. V is TRBV28 and J is TRBJ1-2, with a tentative D call TRBD1 (5 bases). The germline V gene encodes CDR1 MDHEN and CDR2 SYDVKM. Trimming took 8 bases from V and 2 from J, leaving 9 bases between them. This CDR3 has 12 amino acids. CDR3 residues: CASRQGNYGYTF. The CDR3 DNA reads TGTGCCAGCCGGCAGGGAAACTATGGCTACACCTTC.

The chain's CDR3 is CASSIDLVFLGNYEQYF. In DNA, the CDR3 is TGTGCCAGTAGTATAGATCTGGTTTTCCTAGGCAATTACGAGCAGTACTTC. The rearrangement joins TRBV19 to TRBJ2-7, with D uncertain. The V end was cut by 0 bases, the J end by 4 bases, with 19 bases between. The CDR3 has 17 residues. Germline lookup yields CDR1 LNHDA and CDR2 SQIVND (reference sequence).

The chain combines TRBV2 with TRBJ2-1, with D perhaps matching TRBD2 (5 bases). V was shortened by 3 bases and J by 8 bases, with 14 bases between the two germline ends. Germline V CDR1 and CDR2: SNHLY, FYNNEI. This CDR3 spans 14 amino acids. The CDR3 DNA reads TGTGCCAGCAGTGACCGAGGGAGCTCCCATGAGCAGTTCTTC. It is translated as CASSDRGSSHEQFF. Full variable domain (remainder filled in from reference TRBV2 and TRBJ2-1): EPEVTQTPSHQVTQMGQEVILRCVPISNHLYFYWYRQILGQKVEFLVSFYNNEISEKSEIFDDQFSVERPDGSNFTLKIRSTKLEDSAMYFCASSDRGSSHEQFFGPGTRLTVL.

About this clone itself: Other DNA sequences in this sample translate to the same CDR3. The chain combines TRBV29-1 with TRBJ2-1; D is undetermined. The ends were cut back, 1 base at V and 6 bases at J, with 4 bases in the middle. CDR3 size: 11 residues. Germline assignment: CDR1 SQVTM and CDR2 ANQGSEA. CDR3 in DNA: TGCAGCGTTGAAGGGGGCAATGAGCAGTTCTTC. This gives the protein CSVEGGNEQFF.

V usage is TRBV29-1 and J usage is TRBJ2-7; D perhaps matches TRBD1 (6 bases). Germline lookup yields CDR1 SQVTM and CDR2 ANQGSEA. This CDR3 contains 13 residues. The V end was cut by 5 bases, the J end by 2 bases, with 13 bases between. The CDR3 loop is CSVKQTGTYEQYF. For the CDR3, the DNA is TGCAGCGTTAAACAGACAGGTACCTACGAGCAGTACTTC.

V usage is TRBV5-1 and J usage is TRBJ2-7, with TRBD2 identical over 10 bases. In germline, CDR1 is SGHRS, CDR2 YFSETQ. The CDR3 length is 15 residues. The junction had 10 bases not matched to a gene; V was cut back by 5 bases and J by 5 bases. The CDR3: CASSPESGRADEQYF. CDR3 bases: TGCGCCAGCAGTCCCGAAAGCGGGAGGGCCGACGAGCAGTACTTC.

The CDR3 bases are TGTGCCAGCAGTTTCCAGGGACTAGCCTACAATGAGCAGTTCTTC. Protein: CASSFQGLAYNEQFF. The V and J genes are TRBV27 and TRBJ2-1; 8 bases are a match to TRBD2. J gave up 2 bases and V 3 bases, and 3 bases lay outside the gene matches. The CDR3 length is 15 residues. Looked up from germline, CDR1 is MNHEY and CDR2 is SMNVEV (reference sequence).

The V and J genes are TRBV5-8 and TRBJ2-2, with D perhaps TRBD1 (6 bases). There are 15 residues in the CDR3. Germline CDR1 reads SGHTS; CDR2 reads YDEGEE. Trimming pared 3 bases from V and 0 bases from J, leaving 9 bases between. CDR3 residues: CASSSGQTNTGELFF. CDR3 coding DNA: TGTGCCAGCAGCTCAGGACAGACGAACACCGGGGAGCTGTTTTTT.

V gene TRBV7-9 combines with J gene TRBJ2-2, with D uncertain. Germline-derived CDR1 and CDR2 are SEHNR and FQNEAQ (reference sequence). The CDR3 covers 12 residues. V was clipped by 3 bases and J by 7 bases, with 6 bases between them. Here the CDR3 reads CASSFFDGELFF. The DNA of the CDR3 is TGTGCCAGCAGCTTTTTTGACGGGGAGCTGTTTTTT.

The rearrangement joins TRBV29-1 to TRBJ2-5; D is unclear. Germline V gene data show CDR1 as SQVTM and CDR2 as ANQGSEA. The CDR3 runs to 12 residues. V was cut by 4 bases and J by 5 bases, with 11 bases left in between. CDR3 sequence (DNA): TGCAGCGTTGTGTCATCCGGGGAGACCCAGTACTTC. Translating it yields CSVVSSGETQYF.

The chain combines TRBV27 with TRBJ2-7; TRBD2 might be the D (6 bases). V was pared by 7 bases and J by 3 bases, with 13 bases between. This CDR3 is 13 amino acids long. Germline CDR1 reads MNHEY; CDR2 reads SMNVEV (reference sequence). DNA for the CDR3: TGTGCCAGCAAACGGGAGAGGGGCTACGAGCAGTACTTC. It specifies CASKRERGYEQYF.

This clone was seen once. V gene TRBV9 combines with J gene TRBJ2-3; 7 bases map to TRBD1. Germline assignment: CDR1 SGDLS and CDR2 YYNGEE. CDR3 length equals 16 residues. V lost 4 bases to trimming and J lost 2 bases; unmatched junction nucleotides: 10. The CDR3 DNA follows: TGTGCCAGCAGCAAAGAGGGACAGCAAAACACAGATACGCAGTATTTT. It codes for CASSKEGQQNTDTQYF.

The chain uses TRBV27 and TRBJ1-2, with D perhaps TRBD1 (5 bases). The ends were cut back, 4 bases at V and 1 base at J, with 7 bases in the middle. The germline V gene encodes CDR1 MNHEY and CDR2 SMNVEV (reference sequence). This CDR3 has 13 residues. The DNA of the CDR3 is TGTGCCAGCAGTTACAGGAGTAACTATGGCTACACCTTC. This sequence encodes CASSYRSNYGYTF.

This chain links TRBV7-9 with TRBJ2-7; TRBD1 aligns across 7 bases. Germline CDR1 is SEHNR and CDR2 is FQNEAQ (reference sequence). V lost 5 bases to trimming and J lost 1 base; unmatched junction nucleotides: 8. The CDR3 spans 15 residues. CDR3 coding DNA: TGTGCCAGCAGCACCCGACAGGGTTTATCCTACGAGCAGTACTTC. Translation gives CASSTRQGLSYEQYF.

The chain recombines TRBV9 with TRBJ2-1, with D possibly being TRBD2 (5 bases). CDR1 is SGDLS, CDR2 YYNGEE, per germline. Trimming stripped 4 bases from V and 2 bases from J, with 19 bases between. The CDR3 is 17 amino acids. CDR3: CASSPPSGLTTYNEQFF. The CDR3 region has the DNA TGTGCCAGCAGCCCACCTAGTGGACTTACGACCTACAATGAGCAGTTCTTC.